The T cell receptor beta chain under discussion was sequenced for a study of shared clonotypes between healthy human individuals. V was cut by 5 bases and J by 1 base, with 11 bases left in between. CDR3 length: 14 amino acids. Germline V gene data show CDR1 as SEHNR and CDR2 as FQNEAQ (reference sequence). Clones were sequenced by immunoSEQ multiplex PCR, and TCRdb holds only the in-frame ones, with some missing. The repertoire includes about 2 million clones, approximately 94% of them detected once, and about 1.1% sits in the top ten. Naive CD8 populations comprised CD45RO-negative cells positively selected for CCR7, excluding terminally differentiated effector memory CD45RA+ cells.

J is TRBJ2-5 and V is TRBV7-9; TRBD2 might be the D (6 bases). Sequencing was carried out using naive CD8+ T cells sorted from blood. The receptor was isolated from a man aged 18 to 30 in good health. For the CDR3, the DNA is TGTGCCAGCAGCGCACGCGGGGCCCAAGAGACCCAGTACTTC. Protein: CASSARGAQETQYF.